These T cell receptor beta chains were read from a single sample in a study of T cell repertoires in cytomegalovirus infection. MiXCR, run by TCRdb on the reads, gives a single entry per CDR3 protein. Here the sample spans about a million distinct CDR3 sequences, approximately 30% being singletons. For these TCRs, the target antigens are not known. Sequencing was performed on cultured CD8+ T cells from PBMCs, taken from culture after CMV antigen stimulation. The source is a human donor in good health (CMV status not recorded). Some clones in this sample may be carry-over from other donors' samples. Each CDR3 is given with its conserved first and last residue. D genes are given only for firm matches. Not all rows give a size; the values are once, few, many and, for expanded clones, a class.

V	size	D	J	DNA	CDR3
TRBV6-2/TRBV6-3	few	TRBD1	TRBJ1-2	TGTGCTGGACAGGGGTTGTATGGCTACACCTTC	CAGQGLYGYTF
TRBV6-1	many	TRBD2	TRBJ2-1	TGTGCCAGCAGCTCCCTAGCGGGGGGGAATGAGCAGTTCTTC	CASSSLAGGNEQFF
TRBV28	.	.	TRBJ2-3	TGTGCCAGCAGTTTATCTGGCTACAAAGATACGCAGTATTTT	CASSLSGYKDTQYF
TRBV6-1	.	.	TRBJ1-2	TGTGCCAGCAGTTATTCGGCTGGAAACTATGGCTACACCTTC	CASSYSAGNYGYTF
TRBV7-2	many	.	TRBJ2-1	TGTGCCAGCAGCCGCTGGGGGGGCCCCTACAATGAGCAGTTCTTC	CASSRWGGPYNEQFF
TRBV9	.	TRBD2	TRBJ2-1	TGTGCCAGCAGCGTAAGAGGGGTAGCGGGGGGGATATACAATGAGCAGTTCTTC	CASSVRGVAGGIYNEQFF
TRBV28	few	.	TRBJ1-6	TGTGCCAGCAGTTCCACGGTCTTCCTCCCGAGCTCCTATAATTCACCCCTCCACTTT	CASSSTVFLPSSYNSPLHF
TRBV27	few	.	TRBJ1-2	TGTGCCAGCAGTTTAGGCTCAGGGGCGTATGGCTACACCTTC	CASSLGSGAYGYTF
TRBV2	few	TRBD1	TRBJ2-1	TGTGCCAATTCGGGACAGGGAACCTACAATGAGCAGTTCTTC	CANSGQGTYNEQFF
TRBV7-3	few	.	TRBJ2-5	TGTGCCAGCAGCCCTCCGGGACCGGAGTACCAAGAGACCCAGTACTTC	CASSPPGPEYQETQYF
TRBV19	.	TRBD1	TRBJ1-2	TGTGCCAGTAGCACGGCCCGGGACAGGGTAGACTATGGCTACACCTTC	CASSTARDRVDYGYTF
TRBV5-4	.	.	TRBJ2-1	TGTGCCAGCAGCTTGGCCGTCAACAATGAGCAGTTCTTC	CASSLAVNNEQFF
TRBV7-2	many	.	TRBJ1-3	TGTGCCAGCAGCTTCATCGGTGGTGGAAACACCATATATTTT	CASSFIGGGNTIYF
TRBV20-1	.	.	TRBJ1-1	TGCAGTGCTACCTGGGACACTGAAGCTTTCTTT	CSATWDTEAFF
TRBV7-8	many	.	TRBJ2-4	TGTGCCAGCAGCTCCATCGACAGACTAGCCAAAAACATTCAGTACTTC	CASSSIDRLAKNIQYF
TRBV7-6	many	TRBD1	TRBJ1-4	TGTGCCAGCAGCTCGTCCGGGACAGGGGAGGACGACGCGGAAAAACTGTTTTTT	CASSSSGTGEDDAEKLFF
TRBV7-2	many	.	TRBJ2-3	TGTGCCAGCAGCTTAGCGGGGCCCAGCACAGATACGCAGTATTTT	CASSLAGPSTDTQYF
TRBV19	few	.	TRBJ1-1	TGTGCCAGTACCAAACAGGTCTGGGTCACTGAAGCTTTCTTT	CASTKQVWVTEAFF
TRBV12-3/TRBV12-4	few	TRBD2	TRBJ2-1	TGTGCCAGCAGTTCCCCTCCGGGACTAACGCCATCCTACAATGAGCAGTTCTTC	CASSSPPGLTPSYNEQFF
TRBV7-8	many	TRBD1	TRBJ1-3	TGTGCCAGCAGCTCCAGGGGGCAGGAGTCCTACAACACCATATATTTT	CASSSRGQESYNTIYF
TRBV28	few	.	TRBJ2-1	TGTGCCAGCAGGCCGCCGGGCCCCTACAATGAGCAGTTCTTC	CASRPPGPYNEQFF
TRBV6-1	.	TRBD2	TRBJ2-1	TGTGCCAGCAGTGAACCGGGACTAGCGGGGAAAGAGTGGCAGTTCTTC	CASSEPGLAGKEWQFF
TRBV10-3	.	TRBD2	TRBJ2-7	TGTGCCATCAGTGTTAAACTAGCGGGGGGTAGCTCCTACGAGCAGTACTTC	CAISVKLAGGSSYEQYF
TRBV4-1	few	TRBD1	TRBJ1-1	TGCGCCAGCAGCCAAGAACAGGGGCGAGGGAGCACTGAAGCTTTCTTT	CASSQEQGRGSTEAFF
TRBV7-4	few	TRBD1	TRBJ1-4	TGTGCCAGCAGCTCCCAGGCGGACAGGGGTTGCAAACTGTTTTTT	CASSSQADRGCKLFF
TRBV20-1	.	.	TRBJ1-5	TGCAGTGCGGGGATTGAGGGCAATCAGCCCCAGCATTTT	CSAGIEGNQPQHF
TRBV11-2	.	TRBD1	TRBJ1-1	TGTGCCAGCAGCTTAGATGCGGGACAGAGAGAAGCTTTCTTT	CASSLDAGQREAFF
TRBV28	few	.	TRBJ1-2	TGTGCCAGCAGCCGTAGAGACTTTTTTTATGGCTACACCTTC	CASSRRDFFYGYTF
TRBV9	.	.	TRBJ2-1	TGTGCCAGCAGCGTTTCAGACGGGGGTTCCTACAATGAGCAGTTCTTC	CASSVSDGGSYNEQFF
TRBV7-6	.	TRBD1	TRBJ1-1	TGTGCCAGCAGCTTGGAGGCCCGGACAGGGTTGACTGAAGCTTTCTTT	CASSLEARTGLTEAFF